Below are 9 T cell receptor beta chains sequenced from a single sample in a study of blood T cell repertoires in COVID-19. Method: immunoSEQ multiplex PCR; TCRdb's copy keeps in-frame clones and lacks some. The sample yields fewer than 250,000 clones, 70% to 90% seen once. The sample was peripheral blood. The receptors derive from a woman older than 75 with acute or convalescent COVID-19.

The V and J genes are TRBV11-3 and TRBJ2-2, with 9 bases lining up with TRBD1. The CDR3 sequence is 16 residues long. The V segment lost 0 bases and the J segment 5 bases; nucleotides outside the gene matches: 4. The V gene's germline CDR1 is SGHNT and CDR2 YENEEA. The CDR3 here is CASSLEQGAETGELFF. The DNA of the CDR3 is TGTGCCAGCAGCTTAGAACAGGGGGCAGAGACCGGGGAGCTGTTTTTT.

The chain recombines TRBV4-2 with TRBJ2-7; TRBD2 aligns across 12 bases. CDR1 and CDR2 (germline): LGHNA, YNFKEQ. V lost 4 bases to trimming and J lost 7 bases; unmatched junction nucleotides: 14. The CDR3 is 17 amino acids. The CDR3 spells CASSLFTTSGGGVEQYF. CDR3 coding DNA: TGTGCCAGCAGCCTTTTTACGACTAGCGGGGGTGGGGTAGAGCAGTACTTC.

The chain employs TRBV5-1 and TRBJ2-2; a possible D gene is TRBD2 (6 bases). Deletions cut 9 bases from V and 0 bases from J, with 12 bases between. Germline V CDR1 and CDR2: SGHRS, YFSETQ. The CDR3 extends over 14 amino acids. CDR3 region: CATGRLANTGELFF. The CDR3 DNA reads TGCGCCACCGGGAGACTGGCGAACACCGGGGAGCTGTTTTTT.

The CDR3 sequence is CASRWDIRGNQPQHF. The CDR3 coding sequence is TGTGCCAGCAGATGGGACATTCGTGGCAATCAGCCCCAGCATTTT. The chain recombines TRBV6-5 with TRBJ1-5; possible D gene TRBD1, 6 bases. The CDR3 has 15 amino acids. V was pared by 6 bases and J by 2 bases, with 14 bases between. CDR1 and CDR2 (germline): MNHEY, SVGAGI.

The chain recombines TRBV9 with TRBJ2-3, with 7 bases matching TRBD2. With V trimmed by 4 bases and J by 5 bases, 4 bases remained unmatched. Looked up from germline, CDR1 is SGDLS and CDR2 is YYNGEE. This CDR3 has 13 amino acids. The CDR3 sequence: CASSTGTIDTQYF. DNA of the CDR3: TGTGCCAGCAGCACCGGGACTATAGATACGCAGTATTTT.

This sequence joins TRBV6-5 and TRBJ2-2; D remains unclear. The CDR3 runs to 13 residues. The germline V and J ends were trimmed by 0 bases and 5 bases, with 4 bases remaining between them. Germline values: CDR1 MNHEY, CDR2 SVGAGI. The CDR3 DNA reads TGTGCCAGCAGTTACTCTCGTACCGGGGAGCTGTTTTTT. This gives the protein CASSYSRTGELFF.

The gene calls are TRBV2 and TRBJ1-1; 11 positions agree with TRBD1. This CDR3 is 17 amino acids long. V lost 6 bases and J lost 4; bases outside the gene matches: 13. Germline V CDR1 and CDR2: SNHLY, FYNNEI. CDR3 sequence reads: CASSPGTGGVKSTEAFF. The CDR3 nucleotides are TGTGCCAGCAGCCCTGGGACAGGGGGGGTGAAGAGCACTGAAGCTTTCTTT.

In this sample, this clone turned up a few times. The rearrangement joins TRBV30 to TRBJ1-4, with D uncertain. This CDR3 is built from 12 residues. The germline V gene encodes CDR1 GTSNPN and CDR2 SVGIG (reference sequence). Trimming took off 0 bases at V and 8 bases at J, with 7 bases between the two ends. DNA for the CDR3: TGTGCCTGGAGTGTCACTAGCGAAAAACTGTTTTTT. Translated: CAWSVTSEKLFF.

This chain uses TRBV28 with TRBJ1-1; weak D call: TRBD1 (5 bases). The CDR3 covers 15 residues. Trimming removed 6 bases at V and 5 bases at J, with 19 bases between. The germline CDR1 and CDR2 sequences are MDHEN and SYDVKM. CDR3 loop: CASSSVKGRWTEAFF. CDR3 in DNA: TGTGCCAGCAGCTCGGTGAAGGGGCGTTGGACTGAAGCTTTCTTT.